Shown below are 6 T cell receptor beta chains from a single sample sequenced in a study of post-analysis software for immune sequencing data. General study points: About five TRBV segments were more frequent in patients than controls; TRBV5-6, TRBV5-1 and TRBV20-1 belonged to this group.

What these receptors recognize is not known. Included in the TCR beta cDNA libraries were unique molecular identifiers. TCRdb reprocessed the PCR reads via MiXCR and lists one record per CDR3 protein. The data show 380,000 or so distinct CDR3 sequences, approximately 38% seen once. Sequenced sample: blood. These receptors all stem from a girl aged 5-17 years with multiple sclerosis.

This sequence joins TRBV20-1 and TRBJ2-1; D is unclear. CDR3 length equals 14 residues. The germline V gene has CDR1 DFQATT and CDR2 SNEGSKA (reference sequence). V was clipped by 2 bases and J by 0 bases, with 8 bases between them. In DNA, the CDR3 is TGCAGTGCTAGACATTGGAGCTCCTACAATGAGCAGTTCTTC. Amino acids: CSARHWSSYNEQFF.

This clonotype has only a few counts. V gene TRBV29-1 combines with J gene TRBJ1-2; a possible D gene is TRBD1 (5 bases). From germline, CDR1 is SQVTM and CDR2 ANQGSEA. There are 13 residues in the CDR3. V lost 6 bases to trimming and J lost 6 bases, with 17 bases between them. Written as DNA, the CDR3 is TGCAGCGTGGAGGCCTTTGGGGCGAATGGCTACACCTTC. It specifies CSVEAFGANGYTF.

In the case of this clonotype: One base away lies a much larger clone, so this may be a sequencing read error. V is TRBV7-9 and J is TRBJ2-3; the D gene is possibly TRBD2 (5 bases). The CDR3 is 11 amino acids. Germline CDR1 is SEHNR and CDR2 is FQNEAQ (reference sequence). DNA of the CDR3: TGTTCCAGCGGATCAGTAGCTACGCAGTATTTT. It yields the protein CSSGSVATQYF.

As for this clonotype: A read error may be the cause here, since a much bigger clone is one base away. V is TRBV29-1 and J is TRBJ1-2, with 7 bases lining up with TRBD1. CDR1 and CDR2 (germline): SQVTM, ANQGSEA. CDR3 length: 12 amino acids. The CDR3 DNA reads TGCGGCGTCGAATCAGGGGGGCTTGGCTACACCTTC. Its translation: CGVESGGLGYTF.

This sequence joins TRBV29-1 and TRBJ2-3, with D possibly TRBD1 on 5 matching bases. V was clipped by 4 bases and J by 0 bases, with 11 bases between them. The CDR3 has 14 amino acids. Germline values: CDR1 SQVTM, CDR2 ANQGSEA. The CDR3: CSVVGAPSTDTQYF. The CDR3 DNA is TGCAGCGTTGTAGGGGCCCCTAGCACAGATACGCAGTATTTT.

The chain uses TRBV6-2 or TRBV6-3 and TRBJ2-5; maybe TRBD2 (6 bases). The CDR3 contains 12 residues. Germline CDR1 is MNHEY and CDR2 is SVGEGT. Trimming removed 8 bases at V and 11 bases at J, with 18 bases between. CDR3 region: CASSTAGGMQYF. The CDR3 bases are TGTGCCAGCTCCACAGCTGGGGGGATGCAGTACTTC.